This T cell receptor beta chain comes out of a study of T-cell memory formation after mild COVID-19. This clonotype was recorded at least ten times. TCRdb analysed the 5' RACE reads with MiXCR anew, one entry per CDR3 protein. The sample holds under 450,000 distinct CDR3 sequences, approximately 15% seen once. Trimming stripped 4 bases from V and 2 bases from J, with 12 bases between. The CDR3 runs 14 residues. Germline assignment: CDR1 SGHAT and CDR2 FQNNGV. The genes are TRBV11-2 and TRBJ2-7, with D possibly matching TRBD1 (6 bases). The sequence was collected from a man younger than 30 who had mild COVID-19 (a few samples of this study predate the infection). Cell type and time point are not known. The sequenced material came from PBMCs or a T cell subset sorted from them (not recorded which). CDR3: CASSSTTGTYEQYF. The CDR3 DNA sequence: TGTGCCAGCAGCTCGACAACAGGGACCTACGAGCAGTACTTC.